The T cell receptor (beta chain) described here comes from a study of cytomegalovirus exposure and HLA in healthy donors. Study-wide results and caveats: The study recorded 160 or so TCR beta chains that were cytomegalovirus-associated. Roughly uniform depth of sequencing across donors was assumed in presence/absence analyses. Earlier analysis yielded a pattern in which most TCR beta V segments were productive about 90% or about 30% of the time.

It was with 60 Vbeta and 13 Jbeta primers that the PCR ran. The repertoire was sequenced with immunoSEQ multiplex PCR; TCRdb's copy has only in-frame clones and lacks some. The sample lists over 75,000 clones; roughly 9.4% were seen once. Donors were ostensibly healthy at sampling, although undocumented immune exposures were probable. As to this clone: As yet, its antigen is unknown.

Germline values: CDR1 MNHNY, CDR2 SVGAGI (reference sequence). This CDR3 spans 16 amino acids. Trimming removed 5 bases at V and 2 bases at J, with 15 bases between. The sample comprised PBMCs. The receptor was isolated from a man between 45 and 60 years old in good health and CMV-seropositive. The chain carries TRBV6-6 and TRBJ2-2; D might be TRBD1 (5 bases). CDR3 coding DNA: TGTGCCAGCAGTGCCCGACAGTCCTTAAACACCGGGGAGCTGTTTTTT. Protein sequence: CASSARQSLNTGELFF.